This T cell receptor beta chain was profiled in a study of technical replicates of blood from a handful of donors (dated by TCRdb to about 2017). Clipping removes 2 bases from V and 7 bases from J, with 7 as the unmatched junction base count. Looking up the germline V gene (reference sequence) yields CDR1 MNHEY and CDR2 SMNVEV. The CDR3 goes from the cysteine to the phenylalanine over 14 residues. Only the CDR3 portion is preserved as DNA: 42 bases, with reading frame beginning at the first base. The library was built by means of the immunoSEQ multiplex PCR assay. Here the immuneACCESS table is served through TCRdb, limited to in-frame sequences with V and J called. Missing clones are a known gap in these copies; in checked studies unresolved V genes cover under half, and the rest lacks a known reason. In this sample the table shows 65,000 to 80,000 clones, around 90% of which occur a single time. Approximately 0.4% of the sample comes from the top ten.

For this clone: Its antigen specificity is not known. No much larger clone is present one base from it, and per-base qualities are unavailable.

The chain joins TRBV27 to TRBJ1-2; the central 7 bases match TRBD1. Sequencing was performed on T cells isolated from PBMCs. This receptor was obtained from a human donor in good health. The CDR3 here reads CASSLTTGQRGYTF. In nucleotide form, the sequence is TGTGCCAGCAGTTTAACGACAGGGCAGCGTGGCTACACCTTC.